This T cell receptor (beta chain) was sequenced during a study of type 1 regulatory T cells. Study background: T-allo10 is a Tr1-enriched, alloantigen-specific CD4 T cell product made in vitro.

Losses at the gene ends were 7 bases for V and 8 bases for J; bases not matched to a gene: 19. This CDR3 is built from 18 residues. With respect to this clonotype: The antigen remains undetermined.

MiXCR, run by TCRdb on the reads, gives a single entry per CDR3 protein. The sample shows more than 60,000 distinct CDR3 sequences, approximately 67% of them seen only once. Overall study findings and caveats: Type 1 regulatory T cells had a more restricted TCR repertoire than non-type 1 regulatory T cells.

The chain has TRBV12-3 or TRBV12-4 and TRBJ2-2; 10 bases agree with TRBD1. This clonotype originated in a human donor in good health. Source material: cultured non-Tr1 T cells, either the whole culture or a sorted T cell fraction (not recorded which). The CDR3 nucleotides read TGTGCCAGCACCCCGAAAAGGGTCGGGACAGGGGAAGGTGGGGAGCTGTTTTTT. It translates to CASTPKRVGTGEGGELFF.